Reported below is one T cell receptor (beta chain). In the original workflow: Reference gene primer amplification gave nucleated cell count estimates. Generated by immunoSEQ multiplex PCR, the TCRdb table keeps only in-frame clones and is missing some. V, J and clone size reflect that table, while D and trimming were determined from the DNA. The data show approximately 150,000 clones, with 75% to 90% seen just once and about 11% held by the top ten. The sample comes from a study of blood T cell repertoires in COVID-19. Overall study context: COVID-19 samples, acute and convalescent, were from the United States, Italy and Spain. T cells, B-cell-depleted T cells, or PBMCs provided the cDNA or gDNA that served as material.

This sequence was found in a man in his 60s with active or convalescent COVID-19. The specimen sequenced was peripheral blood.

CDR3: CASSPFRGRGTQYF. The DNA of the CDR3 is TGTGCCAGCAGCCCATTCAGGGGGCGTGGGACCCAGTACTTC. The chain recombines TRBV3-1 (or the pseudogene TRBV3-2) with TRBJ2-5, with 8 bases identical to TRBD1. This CDR3 is built from 14 residues. From germline, CDR1 is LGHDT and CDR2 YNNKEL (reference sequence). J lost 7 bases, V lost 4 bases, and 8 bases had no gene match.